Presented here are 6 T cell receptor beta chains from one specimen sequenced in a study of graft-versus-host responses after intestinal transplantation. Their antigen targets remain unknown. Profiled with immunoSEQ multiplex PCR; TCRdb holds only in-frame clones, not every one. The sample consists of tens of thousands of clones, 90% of them appearing once. Specimen: unstimulated CD8+ T cells sorted from spleen or lymph node cells, collected before intestinal transplant. These receptor sequences come from a human donor who received an intestinal transplant.

The chain joins TRBV12-5 to TRBJ1-1; D gene unclear. Germline V lookup: CDR1 LGHNT, CDR2 FRNRAP. This CDR3 region has 13 residues. V lost 7 bases and J 2 bases, leaving 11 bases between the germline ends. CDR3 sequence (DNA): TGTGCTAGTGCTACCCCCCCTAACACTGAAGCTTTCTTT. It translates to CASATPPNTEAFF.

This sequence joins TRBV7-3 and TRBJ2-1, with TRBD2 matching 8 bases. Unmatched junction bases numbered 6, after V lost 5 bases and J lost 6 bases. The CDR3 spans 14 residues. Looked up from germline, CDR1 is SGHTA and CDR2 is FQGTGA. This CDR3 reads CASSPGGPINEQFF. The CDR3, as DNA: TGTGCCAGCAGCCCGGGGGGGCCTATCAATGAGCAGTTCTTC.

The rearrangement joins TRBV2 to TRBJ2-5; D gene unclear. Germline loops: CDR1 SNHLY, CDR2 FYNNEI. This CDR3 is 14 amino acids long. The V end was cut by 6 bases, the J end by 5 bases, with 16 bases between. The CDR3 spells CASRVDQNWETQYF. CDR3 DNA: TGTGCCAGCAGGGTAGATCAAAACTGGGAGACCCAGTACTTC.

This clone came up once. The CDR3 nucleotides are TGTGCCACCAGCGGCGGAGGCGGGGTTACAGATACGCAGTATTTT. It specifies CATSGGGGVTDTQYF. The chain is built from TRBV15 and TRBJ2-3, with D perhaps matching TRBD2 (6 bases). V was shortened by 5 bases and J by 3 bases, with 15 bases between the two germline ends. CDR1 and CDR2 (germline): LNHNV, YYDKDF (reference sequence). This CDR3 is built from 15 residues.

This clone was observed a single time. The chain uses TRBV6-4 and TRBJ2-5, with TRBD2 matching 9 bases. The CDR3 loop spans 15 amino acids. The germline V gene has CDR1 MRHNA and CDR2 SNTAGT. V lost 7 bases to trimming and J lost 5 bases; unmatched junction nucleotides: 11. Written as DNA, the CDR3 is TGTGCCAGCAAAGCGACTAGCGGTCCTGGGGAGACCCAGTACTTC. The encoded protein is CASKATSGPGETQYF.

Here the CDR3 DNA reads TGTGCCAGCAGTCCTATAACAGGGAACACTGAAGCTTTCTTT. It codes for CASSPITGNTEAFF. The V gene is TRBV2, the J gene TRBJ1-1, with a tentative D call TRBD1 (5 bases). The V gene lost 5 bases and the J gene lost 1 base, with 11 bases spanning the gap. The length of the CDR3 is 14 residues. CDR1 and CDR2 (germline): SNHLY, FYNNEI.